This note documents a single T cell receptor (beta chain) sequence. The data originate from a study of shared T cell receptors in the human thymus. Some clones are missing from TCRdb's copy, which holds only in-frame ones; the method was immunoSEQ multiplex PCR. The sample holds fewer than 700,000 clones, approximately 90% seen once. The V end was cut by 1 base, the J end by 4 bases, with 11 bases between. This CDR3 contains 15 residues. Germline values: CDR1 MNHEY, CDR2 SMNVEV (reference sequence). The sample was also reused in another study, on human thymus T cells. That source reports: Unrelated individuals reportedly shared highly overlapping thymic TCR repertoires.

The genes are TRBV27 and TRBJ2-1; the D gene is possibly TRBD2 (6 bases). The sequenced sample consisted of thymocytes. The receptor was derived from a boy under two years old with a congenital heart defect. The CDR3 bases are TGTGCCAGCAGTTTATACCGGGACTCTTACAATGAGCAGTTCTTC. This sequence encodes CASSLYRDSYNEQFF.